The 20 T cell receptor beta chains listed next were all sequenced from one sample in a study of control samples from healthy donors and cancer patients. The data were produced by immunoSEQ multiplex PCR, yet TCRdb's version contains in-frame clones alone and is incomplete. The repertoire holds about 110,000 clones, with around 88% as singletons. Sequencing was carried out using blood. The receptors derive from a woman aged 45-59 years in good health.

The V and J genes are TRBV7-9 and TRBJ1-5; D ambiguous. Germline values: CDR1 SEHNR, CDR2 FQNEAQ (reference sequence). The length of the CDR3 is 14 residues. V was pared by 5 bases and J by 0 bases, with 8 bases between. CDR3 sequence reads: CASSTGNSNQPQHF. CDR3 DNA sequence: TGTGCCAGCAGCACTGGGAATAGCAATCAGCCCCAGCATTTT.

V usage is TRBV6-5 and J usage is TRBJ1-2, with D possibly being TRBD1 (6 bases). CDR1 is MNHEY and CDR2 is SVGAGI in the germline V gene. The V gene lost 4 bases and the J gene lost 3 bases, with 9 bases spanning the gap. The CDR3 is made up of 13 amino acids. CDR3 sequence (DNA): TGTGCCAGCAGTTCGTCAGGGGACTATGGCTACACCTTC. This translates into CASSSSGDYGYTF.

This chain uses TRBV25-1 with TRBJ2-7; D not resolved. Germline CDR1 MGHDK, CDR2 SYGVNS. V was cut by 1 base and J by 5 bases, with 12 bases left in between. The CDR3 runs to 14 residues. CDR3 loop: CASSESGFSDEQYF. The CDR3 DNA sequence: TGTGCCAGCAGTGAATCCGGGTTTTCGGACGAGCAGTACTTC.

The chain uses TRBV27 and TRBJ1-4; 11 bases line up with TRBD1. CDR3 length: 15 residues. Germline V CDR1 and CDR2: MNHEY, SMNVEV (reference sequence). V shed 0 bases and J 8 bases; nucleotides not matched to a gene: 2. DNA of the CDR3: TGTGCCAGCAGTTTATCCGGGACAGGGGGAGAAAAACTGTTTTTT. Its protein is CASSLSGTGGEKLFF.

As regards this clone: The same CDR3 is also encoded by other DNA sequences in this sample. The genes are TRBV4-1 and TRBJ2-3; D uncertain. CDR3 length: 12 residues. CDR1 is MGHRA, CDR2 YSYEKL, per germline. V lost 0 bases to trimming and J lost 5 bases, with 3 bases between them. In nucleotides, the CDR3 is TGCGCCAGCAGCCAAGATGGAGATACGCAGTATTTT. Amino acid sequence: CASSQDGDTQYF.

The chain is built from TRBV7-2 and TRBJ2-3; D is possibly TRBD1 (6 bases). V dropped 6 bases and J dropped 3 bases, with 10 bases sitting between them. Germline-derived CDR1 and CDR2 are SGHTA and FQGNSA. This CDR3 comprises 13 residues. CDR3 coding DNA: TGTGCCAGCAGAAGGGGGAGTACAGATACGCAGTATTTT. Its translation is CASRRGSTDTQYF.

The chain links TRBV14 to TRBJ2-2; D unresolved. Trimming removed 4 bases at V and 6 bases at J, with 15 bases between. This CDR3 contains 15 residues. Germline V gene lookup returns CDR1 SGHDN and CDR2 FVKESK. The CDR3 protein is CASSRLTVRAGELFF. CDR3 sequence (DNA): TGTGCCAGCAGCCGTTTAACGGTACGCGCCGGGGAGCTGTTTTTT. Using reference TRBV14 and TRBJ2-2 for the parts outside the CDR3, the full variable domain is EAGVTQFPSHSVIEKGQTVTLRCDPISGHDNLYWYRRVMGKEIKFLLHFVKESKQDESGMPNNRFLAERTGGTYSTLKVQPAELEDSGVYFCASSRLTVRAGELFFGEGSRLTVL.

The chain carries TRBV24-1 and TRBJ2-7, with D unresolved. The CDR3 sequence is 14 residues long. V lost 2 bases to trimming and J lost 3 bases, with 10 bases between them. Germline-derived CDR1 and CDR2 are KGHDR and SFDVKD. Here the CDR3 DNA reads TGTGCCACCAGTGATTCTGGGTTGCGCTACGAGCAGTACGTC. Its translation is CATSDSGLRYEQYV.

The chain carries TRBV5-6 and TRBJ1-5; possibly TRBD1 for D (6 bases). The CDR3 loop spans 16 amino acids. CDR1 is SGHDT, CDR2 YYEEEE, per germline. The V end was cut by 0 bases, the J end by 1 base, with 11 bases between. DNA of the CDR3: TGTGCCAGCAGCTTGGACAGGGAGGGGAGCAATCAGCCCCAGCATTTT. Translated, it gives CASSLDREGSNQPQHF.

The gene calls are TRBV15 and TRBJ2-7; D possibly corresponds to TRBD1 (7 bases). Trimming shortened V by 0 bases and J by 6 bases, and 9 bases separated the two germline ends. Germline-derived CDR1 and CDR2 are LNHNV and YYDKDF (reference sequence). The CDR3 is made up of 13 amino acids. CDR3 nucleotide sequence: TGTGCCACCAGCAGAGACAGGGGGGCCGAGCAGTACTTC. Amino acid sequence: CATSRDRGAEQYF.

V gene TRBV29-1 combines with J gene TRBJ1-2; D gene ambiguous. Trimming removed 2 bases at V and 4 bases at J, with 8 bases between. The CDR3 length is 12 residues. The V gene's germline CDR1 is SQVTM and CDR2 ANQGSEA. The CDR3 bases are TGCAGCGTTGAAAAATTCTCCTATGGCTACACCTTC. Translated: CSVEKFSYGYTF.

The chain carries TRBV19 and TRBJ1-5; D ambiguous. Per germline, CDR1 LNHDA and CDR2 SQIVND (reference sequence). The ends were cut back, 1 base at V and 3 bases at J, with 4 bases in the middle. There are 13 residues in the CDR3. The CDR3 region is CASSIGINQPQHF. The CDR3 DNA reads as TGTGCCAGTAGTATAGGGATCAATCAGCCCCAGCATTTT.

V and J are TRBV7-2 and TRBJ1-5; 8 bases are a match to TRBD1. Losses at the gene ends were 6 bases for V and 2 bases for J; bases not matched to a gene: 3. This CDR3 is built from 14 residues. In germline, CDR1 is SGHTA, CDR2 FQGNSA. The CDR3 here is CASSLQGGNQPQHF. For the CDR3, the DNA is TGTGCCAGCAGTTTACAGGGGGGCAATCAGCCCCAGCATTTT.

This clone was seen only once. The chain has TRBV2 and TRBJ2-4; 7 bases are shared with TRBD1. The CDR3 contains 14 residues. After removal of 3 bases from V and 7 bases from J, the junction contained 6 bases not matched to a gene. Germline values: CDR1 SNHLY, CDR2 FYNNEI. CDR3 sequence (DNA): TGTGCCAGCAGTGAGGGACAGAGACTTAACATTCAGTACTTC. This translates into CASSEGQRLNIQYF.

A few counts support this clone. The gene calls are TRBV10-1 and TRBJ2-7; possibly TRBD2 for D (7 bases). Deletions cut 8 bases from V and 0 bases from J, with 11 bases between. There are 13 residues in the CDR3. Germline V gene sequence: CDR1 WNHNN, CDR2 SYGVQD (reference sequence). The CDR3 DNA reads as TGCGCCAGCGCGGGGGCTAGCTCCTACGAGCAGTACTTC. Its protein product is CASAGASSYEQYF.

The chain's CDR3 is CASSLEGTPWSEQYF. CDR3 DNA sequence: TGTGCCAGCAGCTTGGAAGGGACTCCATGGTCCGAGCAGTACTTC. This chain links TRBV5-6 with TRBJ2-7; D is perhaps TRBD2 (6 bases). This CDR3 region has 15 residues. The V and J ends lost 0 bases and 6 bases respectively, with 16 bases between them. Per the germline V gene, CDR1 is SGHDT and CDR2 is YYEEEE.

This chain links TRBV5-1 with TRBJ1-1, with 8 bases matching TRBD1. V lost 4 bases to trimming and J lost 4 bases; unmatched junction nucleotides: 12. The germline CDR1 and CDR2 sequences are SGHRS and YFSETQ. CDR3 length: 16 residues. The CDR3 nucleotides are TGCGCCAGCAGCACGGGACAGGTAGGACGTGGCACTGAAGCTTTCTTT. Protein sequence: CASSTGQVGRGTEAFF.

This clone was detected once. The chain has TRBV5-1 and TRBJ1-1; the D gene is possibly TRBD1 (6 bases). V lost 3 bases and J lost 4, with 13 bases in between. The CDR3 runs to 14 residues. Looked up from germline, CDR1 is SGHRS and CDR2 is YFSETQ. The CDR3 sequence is CASSYGQLGTEAFF. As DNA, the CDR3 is TGCGCCAGCAGCTATGGACAGCTCGGCACTGAAGCTTTCTTT.

The CDR3 is CASSLTTSANEQYV. The CDR3 coding sequence is TGTGCCAGCAGTCTTACCACTAGCGCTAACGAGCAGTACGTC. The chain has TRBV7-2 and TRBJ2-7; TRBD2 matches 7 bases. V was pared by 6 bases and J by 5 bases, with 10 bases of the junction left unmatched. The CDR3 contains 14 residues. Germline V gives CDR1 SGHTA, CDR2 FQGNSA.

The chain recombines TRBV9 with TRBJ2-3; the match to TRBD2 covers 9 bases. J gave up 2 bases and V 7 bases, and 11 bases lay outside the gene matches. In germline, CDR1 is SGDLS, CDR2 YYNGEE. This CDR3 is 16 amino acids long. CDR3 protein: CASGFAGGAYTDTQYF. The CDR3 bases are TGTGCCAGCGGCTTTGCGGGGGGGGCCTACACAGATACGCAGTATTTT.